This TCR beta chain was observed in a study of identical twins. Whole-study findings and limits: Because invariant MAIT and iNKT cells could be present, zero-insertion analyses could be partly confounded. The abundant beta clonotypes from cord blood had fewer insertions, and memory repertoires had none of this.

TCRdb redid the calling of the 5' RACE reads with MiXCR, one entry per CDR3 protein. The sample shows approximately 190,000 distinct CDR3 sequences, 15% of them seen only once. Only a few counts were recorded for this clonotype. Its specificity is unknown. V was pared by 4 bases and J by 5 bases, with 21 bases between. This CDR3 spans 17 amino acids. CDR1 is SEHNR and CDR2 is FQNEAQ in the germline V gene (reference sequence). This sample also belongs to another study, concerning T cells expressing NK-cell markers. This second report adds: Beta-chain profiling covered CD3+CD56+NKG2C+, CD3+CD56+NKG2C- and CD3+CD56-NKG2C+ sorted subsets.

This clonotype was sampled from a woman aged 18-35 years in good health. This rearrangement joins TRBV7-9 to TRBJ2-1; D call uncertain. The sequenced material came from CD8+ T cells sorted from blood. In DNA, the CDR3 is TGTGCCAGCAGCTCCAATCTCGGCGCAGCAAGCGACAATGAGCAGTTCTTC. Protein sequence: CASSSNLGAASDNEQFF.